The rows below give T cell receptor beta chains drawn from one sample of a study of blood T cell repertoires in COVID-19. TCRdb's table, derived via immunoSEQ multiplex PCR, lists solely in-frame clones and lacks some. The data contain roughly 190,000 clones, about 89% of them seen just once; the ten biggest clones take up roughly 3.4%. Sequencing was done on a sample of peripheral blood. Source of these receptors: a man in his 70s with acute or convalescent COVID-19. CDR3s include the opening cysteine and the closing phenylalanine or tryptophan. Each record gives: D gene, clone size, V gene, J gene, CDR3 DNA, CDR3 protein. The D gene is left open where the match is weak. Expanded clones are given a class, and other clones once, few, many or no size at all.

D gene: TRBD1; clone size: NA; V gene: TRBV5-1; J gene: TRBJ1-2; CDR3 DNA: TGCGCCAGCAGCACAGGACAGGGGGTCAGCTATGGCTACACCTTC; CDR3 protein: CASSTGQGVSYGYTF
D gene: NA; clone size: NA; V gene: TRBV6-1; J gene: TRBJ1-6; CDR3 DNA: TGTGCCAGCAGTGACAGGGGTCGTGATTCACCCCTCCACTTT; CDR3 protein: CASSDRGRDSPLHF
D gene: TRBD1; clone size: NA; V gene: TRBV5-1; J gene: TRBJ1-2; CDR3 DNA: TGCGCCAGCAGCTTACAGGGGAGAGCTGGCTACACCTTC; CDR3 protein: CASSLQGRAGYTF
D gene: NA; clone size: NA; V gene: TRBV5-6; J gene: TRBJ1-5; CDR3 DNA: TGTGCCAGCAGCTTGGGGGCGGGTGGGGGCAATCAGCCCCAGCATTTT; CDR3 protein: CASSLGAGGGNQPQHF
D gene: TRBD2; clone size: NA; V gene: TRBV29-1; J gene: TRBJ2-5; CDR3 DNA: TGCAGCGTGATAGGGAGGGAGGAGACCCAGTACTTC; CDR3 protein: CSVIGREETQYF
D gene: NA; clone size: NA; V gene: TRBV9; J gene: TRBJ2-3; CDR3 DNA: TGTGCCAGCAGCGTCAGCGGGCCCCAGTATTTT; CDR3 protein: CASSVSGPQYF
D gene: NA; clone size: NA; V gene: TRBV18; J gene: TRBJ1-4; CDR3 DNA: TGTGCCAGCTCACCGAGCGCTCCCTACCGGGGTATGTTTTTT; CDR3 protein: CASSPSAPYRGMFF
D gene: NA; clone size: NA; V gene: TRBV3-1/TRBV3-2; J gene: TRBJ1-5; CDR3 DNA: TGTGCCAGCAGCCGCGGGCAGACGTACAGCCAGCCCCAGCATTTT; CDR3 protein: CASSRGQTYSQPQHF
D gene: NA; clone size: NA; V gene: TRBV28; J gene: TRBJ1-5; CDR3 DNA: TGTGCCAGCAGTTTAGAGGGGGGGGCGCCTTTCAATCAGCCCCAGCATTTT; CDR3 protein: CASSLEGGAPFNQPQHF
D gene: TRBD1; clone size: NA; V gene: TRBV4-2; J gene: TRBJ1-4; CDR3 DNA: TGTGCCAGCAGCCAAGGGGGACAGGCTAATGAAAAACTGTTTTTT; CDR3 protein: CASSQGGQANEKLFF
D gene: NA; clone size: few; V gene: TRBV27; J gene: TRBJ1-6; CDR3 DNA: TGTGCCAGCAGTTTATCGGGGGGGGGCTCACCCCTCCACTTT; CDR3 protein: CASSLSGGGSPLHF
D gene: TRBD1; clone size: NA; V gene: TRBV18; J gene: TRBJ2-7; CDR3 DNA: TGTGCCAGCTCGCAGGGACAGTTCTACGAGCAGTACTTC; CDR3 protein: CASSQGQFYEQYF